This T cell receptor (beta chain) was recovered during a study of T cells after posttransplantation cyclophosphamide. Study conclusions and caveats: Tissue-infiltrating T cells from skin or gut overlapped little with blood T cells. Later blood repertoires were often dominated by clones from the donor CD8+ memory compartment. TRB clonality was highly associated with recipient CMV seropositivity and reactivation.

Clones were sequenced by immunoSEQ multiplex PCR, and TCRdb holds only the in-frame ones, with some missing. Among roughly 70,000 clones listed, just under 95% were seen once. The table lists this clone with many counts. No antigen is known for it. This related bone marrow graft donor gave peripheral blood on the day of marrow donation. The receptor comes from a young woman in good health and a related stem cell transplant donor. The sequenced material came from PBMCs.

Here the CDR3 DNA reads TGTGCCAGCAGTTCTCGACAGGGGAACAATCAGCCCCAGCATTTT. Its translation is CASSSRQGNNQPQHF. V usage is TRBV2 and J usage is TRBJ1-5; TRBD1 matches 8 bases. Germline loops: CDR1 SNHLY, CDR2 FYNNEI. Trimming at V came to 5 bases and at J to 3 bases, leaving 6 bases not matched to a gene. There are 15 residues in the CDR3.